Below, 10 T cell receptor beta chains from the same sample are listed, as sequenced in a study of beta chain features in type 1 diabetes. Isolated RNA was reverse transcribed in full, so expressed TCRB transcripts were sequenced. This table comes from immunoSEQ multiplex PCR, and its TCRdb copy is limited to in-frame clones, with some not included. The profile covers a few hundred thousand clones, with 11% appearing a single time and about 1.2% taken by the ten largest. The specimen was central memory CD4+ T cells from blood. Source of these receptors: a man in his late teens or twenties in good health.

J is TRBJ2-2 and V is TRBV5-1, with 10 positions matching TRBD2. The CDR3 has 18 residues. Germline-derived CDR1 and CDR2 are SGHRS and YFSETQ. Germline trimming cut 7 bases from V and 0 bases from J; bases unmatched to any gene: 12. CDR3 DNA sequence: TGCGCCAGCGTTCCTTGGACTAGCGGCACTGCGAACACCGGGGAGCTGTTTTTT. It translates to CASVPWTSGTANTGELFF.

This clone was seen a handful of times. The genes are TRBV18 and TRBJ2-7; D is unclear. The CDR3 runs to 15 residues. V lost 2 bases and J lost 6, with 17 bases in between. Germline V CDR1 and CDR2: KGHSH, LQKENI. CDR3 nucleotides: TGTGCCAGCTCACCAAAACCGGCACGGGTAGGCGAGCAGTACTTC. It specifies CASSPKPARVGEQYF.

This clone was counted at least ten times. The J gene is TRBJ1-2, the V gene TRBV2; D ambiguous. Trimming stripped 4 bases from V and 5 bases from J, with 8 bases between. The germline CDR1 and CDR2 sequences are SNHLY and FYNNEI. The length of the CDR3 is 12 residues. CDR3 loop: CASSAEPYGYTF. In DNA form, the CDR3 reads TGTGCCAGCAGTGCCGAACCATATGGCTACACCTTC. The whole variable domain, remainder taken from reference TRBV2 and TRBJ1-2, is EPEVTQTPSHQVTQMGQEVILRCVPISNHLYFYWYRQILGQKVEFLVSFYNNEISEKSEIFDDQFSVERPDGSNFTLKIRSTKLEDSAMYFCASSAEPYGYTFGSGTRLTVV.

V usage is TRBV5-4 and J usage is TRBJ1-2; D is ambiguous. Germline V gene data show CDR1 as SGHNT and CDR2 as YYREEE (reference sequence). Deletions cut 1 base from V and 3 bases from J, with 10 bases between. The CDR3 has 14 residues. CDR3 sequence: CASSLTLGDYGYTF. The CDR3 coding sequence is TGTGCCAGCAGCTTGACTCTAGGCGACTATGGCTACACCTTC.

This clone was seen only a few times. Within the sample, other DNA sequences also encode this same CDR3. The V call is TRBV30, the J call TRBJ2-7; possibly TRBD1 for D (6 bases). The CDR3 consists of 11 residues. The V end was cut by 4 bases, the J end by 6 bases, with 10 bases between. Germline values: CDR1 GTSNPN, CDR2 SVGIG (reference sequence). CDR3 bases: TGTGCCTGGACCAGGGGTGTCGAGCAGTACTTC. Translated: CAWTRGVEQYF.

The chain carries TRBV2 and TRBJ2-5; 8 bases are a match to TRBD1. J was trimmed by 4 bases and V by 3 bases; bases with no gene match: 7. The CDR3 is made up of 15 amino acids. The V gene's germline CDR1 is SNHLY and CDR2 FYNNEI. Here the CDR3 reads CASSEGDGTGETQYF. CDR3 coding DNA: TGTGCCAGCAGTGAGGGAGATGGGACAGGAGAGACCCAGTACTTC.

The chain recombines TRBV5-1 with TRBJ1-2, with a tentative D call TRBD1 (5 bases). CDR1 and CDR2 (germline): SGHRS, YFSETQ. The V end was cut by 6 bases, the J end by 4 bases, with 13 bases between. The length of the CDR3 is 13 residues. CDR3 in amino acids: CASTEGSSYGYTF. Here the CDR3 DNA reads TGCGCCAGCACCGAGGGGTCAAGCTATGGCTACACCTTC.

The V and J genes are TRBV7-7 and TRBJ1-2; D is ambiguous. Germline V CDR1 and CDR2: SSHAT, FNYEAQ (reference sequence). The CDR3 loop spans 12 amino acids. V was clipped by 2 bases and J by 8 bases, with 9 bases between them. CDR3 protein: CASSLTGGGYTF. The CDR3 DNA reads TGTGCCAGCAGCTTAACGGGAGGAGGCTACACCTTC.

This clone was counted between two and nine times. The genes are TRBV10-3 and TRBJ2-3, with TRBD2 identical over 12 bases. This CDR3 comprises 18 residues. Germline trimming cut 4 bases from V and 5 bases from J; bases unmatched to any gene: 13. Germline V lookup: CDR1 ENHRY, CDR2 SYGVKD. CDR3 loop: CAISGGRLAGVVVDTQYF. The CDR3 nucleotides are TGTGCCATCAGTGGGGGCCGACTAGCGGGAGTTGTGGTAGATACGCAGTATTTT.

CDR3 nucleotide sequence: TGTGCCAGTAGCTCCGTTGAGACCTTGGAACGCTACACCTTC. Protein product: CASSSVETLERYTF. V gene TRBV19 combines with J gene TRBJ1-2, with D uncertain. V dropped 6 bases and J dropped 9 bases, with 20 bases sitting between them. The CDR3 contains 14 residues. CDR1 is LNHDA and CDR2 is SQIVND in the germline V gene (reference sequence).